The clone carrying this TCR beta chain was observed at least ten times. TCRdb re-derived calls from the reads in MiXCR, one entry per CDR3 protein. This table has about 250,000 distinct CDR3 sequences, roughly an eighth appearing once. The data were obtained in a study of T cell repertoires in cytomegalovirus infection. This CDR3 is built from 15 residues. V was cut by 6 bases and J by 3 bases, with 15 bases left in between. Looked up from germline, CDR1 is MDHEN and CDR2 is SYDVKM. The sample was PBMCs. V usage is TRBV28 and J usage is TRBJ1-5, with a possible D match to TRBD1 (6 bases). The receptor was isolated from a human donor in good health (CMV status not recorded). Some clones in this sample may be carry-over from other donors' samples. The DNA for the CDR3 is TGTGCCAGCAGACCAAGGGGGGTTGACAATCAGCCCCAGCATTTT. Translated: CASRPRGVDNQPQHF.